Each of the 20 T cell receptor beta chains below was sequenced from the same sample in a study of blood T cell repertoires in COVID-19. Method: immunoSEQ multiplex PCR; TCRdb's copy keeps in-frame clones and lacks some. The repertoire holds about 240,000 clones, 75% to 85% seen once, with 9.5% to 15% in the top ten. The sequenced material came from peripheral blood. The source of these receptors is a woman aged 55-70 years with active or convalescent COVID-19.

The rearrangement uses TRBV2 and TRBJ2-3; TRBD1 might be the D (7 bases). Trimming cost V 5 bases and J 3 bases, with 12 bases left between them. There are 14 residues in the CDR3. Looked up from germline, CDR1 is SNHLY and CDR2 is FYNNEI. CDR3 in DNA: TGTGCCAGCAGTTTACAGGGGAGGACAGATACGCAGTATTTT. It encodes CASSLQGRTDTQYF.

This clone was observed a handful of times. The CDR3 is CASSYGREDTEAFF. CDR3 coding DNA: TGTGCCAGCAGTTACGGCAGGGAGGACACTGAAGCTTTCTTT. The V call is TRBV6-5, the J call TRBJ1-1; a possible D gene is TRBD1 (5 bases). Germline loops: CDR1 MNHEY, CDR2 SVGAGI. Trimming stripped 2 bases from V and 3 bases from J, with 10 bases between. The CDR3 totals 14 residues.

This clone was seen a few times. The chain joins TRBV3-1 (or the pseudogene TRBV3-2) to TRBJ2-7; D possibly corresponds to TRBD2 (5 bases). V was clipped by 3 bases and J by 2 bases, with 5 bases between them. The CDR3 runs 12 residues. From germline, CDR1 is LGHDT and CDR2 YNNKEL (reference sequence). CDR3 protein: CASSHGTYEQYF. DNA for the CDR3: TGTGCCAGCAGCCACGGGACCTACGAGCAGTACTTC.

The rearrangement links TRBV2 to TRBJ1-4; D possibly corresponds to TRBD1 (6 bases). Germline CDR1 reads SNHLY; CDR2 reads FYNNEI. The CDR3 runs to 13 residues. The V gene lost 4 bases and the J gene lost 8 bases, with 11 bases spanning the gap. The CDR3: CASSVRGGEKLFF. For the CDR3, the DNA is TGTGCCAGCAGTGTAAGGGGGGGAGAAAAACTGTTTTTT.

The chain carries TRBV3-1 (or the pseudogene TRBV3-2) and TRBJ1-2, with TRBD1 matching 10 bases. V shed 0 bases, J shed 7 bases, and the junction held 8 bases outside the gene matches. The CDR3 sequence is 16 residues long. CDR1 LGHDT and CDR2 YNNKEL come from the germline V gene (reference sequence). The CDR3 nucleotides are TGTGCCAGCAGCCAAGATGACAGGGGGCTGTGGGGTGGCTACACCTTC. Its translation: CASSQDDRGLWGGYTF.

The V call is TRBV18, the J call TRBJ1-6; tentative D call: TRBD1 (6 bases). With 3 bases removed from V and 6 bases from J, the gap between germline ends came to 9 bases. The CDR3 consists of 14 residues. Germline V CDR1 and CDR2: KGHSH, LQKENI. The chain's CDR3 is CASSPGRGNSPLHF. The DNA of the CDR3 is TGTGCCAGCTCACCCGGCAGGGGTAATTCACCCCTCCACTTT.

J is TRBJ2-7 and V is TRBV6-2 or TRBV6-3; D possibly matches TRBD1 or TRBD2 (5 bases each). CDR1 is MNHEY, CDR2 SVGEGT, per germline. This CDR3 contains 15 residues. V shed 9 bases and J shed 5 bases, with 23 bases lying between them. The CDR3 region has the DNA TGTGCCAGTAGCGACCCACAGGCTACAAGGCACGAGCAGTACTTC. Amino acid sequence: CASSDPQATRHEQYF.

The chain employs TRBV3-1 (or the pseudogene TRBV3-2) and TRBJ2-3; D perhaps matches TRBD2 (5 bases). The CDR3 has 13 amino acids. In germline, CDR1 is LGHDT, CDR2 YNNKEL (reference sequence). V lost 1 base and J 7 bases, leaving 9 bases between the germline ends. As DNA, the CDR3 is TGTGCCAGCAGCCAAGTCGGGGTAAATACGCAGTATTTT. It encodes CASSQVGVNTQYF.

The rearrangement uses TRBV6-5 and TRBJ1-4; TRBD1 agrees at 8 bases. Looked up from germline, CDR1 is MNHEY and CDR2 is SVGAGI. The CDR3 spans 14 residues. V trimming: 4 bases; J trimming: 3 bases; junction bases outside the gene matches: 1. The CDR3: CASSSGQANEKLFF. Written as DNA, the CDR3 is TGTGCCAGCAGTTCGGGACAGGCTAATGAAAAACTGTTTTTT.

This rearrangement joins TRBV14 to TRBJ1-6; a possible D gene is TRBD1 (5 bases). V was trimmed by 3 bases and J by 10 bases, leaving 19 bases between them. CDR1 and CDR2 (germline): SGHDN, FVKESK. The CDR3 runs to 16 residues. The CDR3 region has the DNA TGTGCCAGCAGCCACAGGGACGGGAGCCTGGAATCACCCCTCCACTTT. The encoded protein is CASSHRDGSLESPLHF.

V gene TRBV18 combines with J gene TRBJ1-1; 8 bases agree with TRBD1. V lost 6 bases, J lost 7 bases, and 4 bases stayed unmatched. CDR1 and CDR2 (germline): KGHSH, LQKENI. This CDR3 region has 12 residues. The CDR3 coding sequence is TGTGCCAGCTCGCCGGACAGGGATGAAGCTTTCTTT. The encoded protein is CASSPDRDEAFF.

The chain employs TRBV27 and TRBJ2-2; TRBD2 agrees at 9 bases. The J segment lost 8 bases and the V segment lost 5 bases, leaving 12 bases of the junction unmatched. The CDR3 totals 16 residues. The germline V gene has CDR1 MNHEY and CDR2 SMNVEV (reference sequence). The CDR3 spells CASSPVGAGGPGELFF. CDR3 nucleotides: TGTGCCAGCAGTCCGGTTGGGGCGGGGGGGCCAGGGGAGCTGTTTTTT.

The chain is built from TRBV7-9 and TRBJ1-2; the match to TRBD1 covers 7 bases. The J segment lost 7 bases and the V segment lost 7 bases, leaving 9 bases of the junction unmatched. This CDR3 contains 13 residues. From germline, CDR1 is SEHNR and CDR2 FQNEAQ (reference sequence). The CDR3 sequence: CASIPQGPGGYTF. DNA of the CDR3: TGTGCCAGCATCCCACAGGGGCCTGGTGGCTACACCTTC.

The rearrangement links TRBV3-1 (or the pseudogene TRBV3-2) to TRBJ2-5; 12 bases map to TRBD2. Losses at the gene ends were 0 bases for V and 0 bases for J; bases not matched to a gene: 5. The CDR3 runs 18 residues. Per germline, CDR1 LGHDT and CDR2 YNNKEL (reference sequence). The CDR3 DNA reads as TGTGCCAGCAGCCAAGATCAACTAGCGGGGGGCTACCAAGAGACCCAGTACTTC. It encodes CASSQDQLAGGYQETQYF.

J is TRBJ2-7 and V is TRBV6-5, with 11 bases identical to TRBD1. Per germline, CDR1 MNHEY and CDR2 SVGAGI. CDR3 length: 14 residues. After removal of 6 bases from V and 3 bases from J, the junction contained 4 bases not matched to a gene. The CDR3 DNA reads TGTGCCAGCAGCCGGACAGGGGGCGGCTACGAGCAGTACTTC. Translated: CASSRTGGGYEQYF.

The chain employs TRBV18 and TRBJ1-2; TRBD1 might be the D (5 bases). V lost 8 bases to trimming and J lost 2 bases, with 15 bases between them. CDR1 and CDR2 from the germline V gene are KGHSH and LQKENI. The CDR3 is made up of 14 amino acids. The CDR3 region is CASATRDSNYGYTF. The CDR3 bases are TGTGCCAGCGCCACTCGGGACTCCAACTATGGCTACACCTTC.

J is TRBJ1-5 and V is TRBV28, with TRBD1 matching 8 bases. Germline V gene sequence: CDR1 MDHEN, CDR2 SYDVKM. This CDR3 has 14 residues. V dropped 5 bases and J dropped 1; count of bases not matched to a gene: 1. The CDR3 nucleotides read TGTGCCAGCAGTCGACAGGGGAGCAATCAGCCCCAGCATTTT. Its protein is CASSRQGSNQPQHF.

With respect to this clone: The same CDR3 can be traced to other DNA sequences in this sample. The chain is built from TRBV30 and TRBJ2-5, with 8 positions matching TRBD2. V lost 2 bases and J lost 5; bases outside the gene matches: 7. The germline gives CDR1 GTSNPN, CDR2 SVGIG (reference sequence). CDR3 length: 14 residues. CDR3: CAWSPGGAQETQYF. Here the CDR3 DNA reads TGTGCCTGGAGTCCCGGGGGGGCCCAGGAGACCCAGTACTTC.

The chain is built from TRBV27 and TRBJ1-5; possible D gene TRBD1, 6 bases. This CDR3 has 17 residues. V was shortened by 3 bases and J by 3 bases, with 18 bases between the two germline ends. Germline loops: CDR1 MNHEY, CDR2 SMNVEV (reference sequence). CDR3 residues: CASSFNLMTGSNQPQHF. The CDR3 region has the DNA TGTGCCAGCAGTTTTAATCTAATGACAGGATCCAATCAGCCCCAGCATTTT.

The genes are TRBV9 and TRBJ2-3, with TRBD2 matching over 8 bases. Germline lookup yields CDR1 SGDLS and CDR2 YYNGEE. V shed 3 bases and J 1 base; nucleotides not matched to a gene: 7. The CDR3 loop spans 16 amino acids. The CDR3 sequence is CASSEIAGQGTDTQYF. The CDR3 region has the DNA TGTGCCAGCAGCGAAATAGCGGGGCAGGGCACAGATACGCAGTATTTT.